This T cell receptor (beta chain) was identified during a study of OX40 agonist ivuxolimab in advanced cancers. Overall study context: The patients got ivuxolimab, which is an agonistic anti-OX40 (CD134) antibody.

Measured with immunoSEQ multiplex PCR; TCRdb has only the in-frame clones, and not every one. In the table there are about 32,000 clones, 81% of which are singletons. Comment on this clone: Its antigen is still unknown.

Sampling times: baseline, cycle 4 day 1, cycle 7 day 1. Whole-study findings and limits: Low normalized T-cell clonal expansion was also seen in some nonresponders.

Trimming pared 1 base from V and 4 bases from J, leaving 8 bases between. The germline gives CDR1 SGHAT, CDR2 FQNNGV. This CDR3 contains 14 residues. The specimen was CD4+ or CD8+ T cells sorted from blood, collected in a trial of the OX40 agonist ivuxolimab. This TCR was recovered from an adult with an advanced solid tumor such as melanoma, head and neck, liver or kidney cancer. This sequence joins TRBV11-2 and TRBJ1-5, with a tentative D call TRBD1 (5 bases). The CDR3 sequence: CASSLVAGNQPQHF. CDR3 nucleotide sequence: TGTGCCAGCAGCTTAGTGGCAGGGAATCAGCCCCAGCATTTT.